This record looks at one T cell receptor (beta chain) sequence and its context. Its specificity is unknown. TCRdb's table, derived via immunoSEQ multiplex PCR, lists solely in-frame clones and lacks some. This sample has 260,000 or so clones, with 80% to 95% found just once. The sample comes from a study of cytomegalovirus exposure and HLA in healthy donors. Study background: The same platform was used for the 120 validation repertoires and the approximately 670 first-cohort repertoires, a later analysis reported.

Germline CDR1 is SNHLY and CDR2 is FYNNEI. The germline V and J ends were trimmed by 6 bases and 4 bases, with 12 bases remaining between them. CDR3 length equals 13 residues. Study results and caveats: In vitro testing confirmed a few CMV-associated chains as specific for CMV antigens.

Specimen: PBMCs. J is TRBJ1-2 and V is TRBV2, with D perhaps TRBD1 (6 bases). The clonotype comes from a woman aged 30 to 39 in good health and CMV-seronegative. CDR3: CASSRGEGYGYTF. Written as DNA, the CDR3 is TGTGCCAGCAGCAGGGGTGAGGGCTATGGCTACACCTTC.